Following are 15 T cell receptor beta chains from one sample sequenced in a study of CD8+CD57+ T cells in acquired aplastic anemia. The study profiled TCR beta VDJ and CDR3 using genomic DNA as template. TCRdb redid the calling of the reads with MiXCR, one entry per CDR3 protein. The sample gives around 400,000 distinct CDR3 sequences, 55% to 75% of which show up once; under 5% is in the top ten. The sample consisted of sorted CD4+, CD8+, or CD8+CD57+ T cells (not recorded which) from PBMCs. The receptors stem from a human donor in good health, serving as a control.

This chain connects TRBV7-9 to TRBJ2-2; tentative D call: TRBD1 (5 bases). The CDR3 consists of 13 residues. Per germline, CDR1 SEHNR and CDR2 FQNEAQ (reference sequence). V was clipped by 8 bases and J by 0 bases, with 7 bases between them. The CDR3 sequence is CASGASNTGELFF. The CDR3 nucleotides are TGTGCCAGCGGGGCGTCGAACACCGGGGAGCTGTTTTTT.

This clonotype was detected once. CDR3 nucleotides: TGCAGTGGGGGACAGGCGGCCTACAATGAAGCTTTCTTT. Its translation is CSGGQAAYNEAFF. The chain joins TRBV20-1 to TRBJ1-1, with 8 bases lining up with TRBD1. Germline V gene lookup returns CDR1 DFQATT and CDR2 SNEGSKA (reference sequence). Unmatched junction bases numbered 11, after V lost 7 bases and J lost 7 bases. There are 13 residues in the CDR3.

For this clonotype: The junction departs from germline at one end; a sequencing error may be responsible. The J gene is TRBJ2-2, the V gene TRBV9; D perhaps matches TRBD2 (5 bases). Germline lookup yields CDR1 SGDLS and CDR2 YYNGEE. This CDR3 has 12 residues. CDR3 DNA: TGTGCCAGCAGGCCCCCGGCCGGGGTGATGCTTTTT. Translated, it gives CASRPPAGVMLF.

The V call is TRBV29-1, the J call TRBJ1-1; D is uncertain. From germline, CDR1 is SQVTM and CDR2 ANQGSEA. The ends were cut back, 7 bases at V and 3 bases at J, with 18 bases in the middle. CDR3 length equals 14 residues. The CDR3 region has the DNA TGCAGCGCTAGCGGTCCAAGGATGGACACTGAAGCTTTCTTT. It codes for CSASGPRMDTEAFF.

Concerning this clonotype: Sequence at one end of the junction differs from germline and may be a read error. The CDR3 loop is CASSVAGIHQETQYF. CDR3 coding DNA: TGTGCCAGCAGCGTAGCTGGGATCCACCAAGAGACCCAGTATTTT. V usage is TRBV7-7 and J usage is TRBJ2-3; D gene uncertain. The germline V gene encodes CDR1 SSHAT and CDR2 FNYEAQ (reference sequence). The CDR3 loop spans 15 amino acids.

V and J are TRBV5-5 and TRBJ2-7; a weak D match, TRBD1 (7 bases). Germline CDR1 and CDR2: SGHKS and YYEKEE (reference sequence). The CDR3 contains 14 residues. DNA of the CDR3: TGTGCCACCAGCACCCGGAGGGGGCCCTACGAACAGTACGTC. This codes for CATSTRRGPYEQYV.

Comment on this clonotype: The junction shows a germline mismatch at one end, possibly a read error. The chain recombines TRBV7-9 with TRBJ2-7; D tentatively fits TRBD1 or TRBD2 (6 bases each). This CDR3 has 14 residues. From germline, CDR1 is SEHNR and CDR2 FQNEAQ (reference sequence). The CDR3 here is CASSLQGGHQAQHF. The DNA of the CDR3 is TGTGCCAGCAGCTTACAAGGGGGGCATCAGGCGCAGCATTTC.

In nucleotides, the CDR3 is TGTGCCATCAGTGACGGATGGCAGTCTGAAGCTTTCTTT. It codes for CAISDGWQSEAFF. The V and J genes are TRBV10-3 and TRBJ1-1; D uncertain. The CDR3 runs 13 residues. The germline CDR1 and CDR2 sequences are ENHRY and SYGVKD. Trimming shortened V by 3 bases and J by 6 bases, and 11 bases separated the two germline ends.

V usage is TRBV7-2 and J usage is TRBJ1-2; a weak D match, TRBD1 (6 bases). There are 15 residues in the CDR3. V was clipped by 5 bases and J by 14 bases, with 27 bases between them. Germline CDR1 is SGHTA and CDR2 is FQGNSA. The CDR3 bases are TGTGCCAGCAGCCAAGGAGGGGGGATCGCAGATACGCAGACCTTC. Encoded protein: CASSQGGGIADTQTF.

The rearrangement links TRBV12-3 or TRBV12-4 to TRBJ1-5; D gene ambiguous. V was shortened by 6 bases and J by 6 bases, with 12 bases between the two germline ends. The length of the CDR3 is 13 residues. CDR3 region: CASSSDGVQPQHF. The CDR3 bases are TGTGCCAGCAGCTCAGATGGTGTTCAGCCCCAGCATTTT.

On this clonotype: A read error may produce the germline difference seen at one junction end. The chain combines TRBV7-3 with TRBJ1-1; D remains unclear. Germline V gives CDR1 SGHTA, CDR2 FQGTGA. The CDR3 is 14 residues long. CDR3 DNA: TGTGCCAGCAGCTCTACGACTGTTAACACTGAAGCCTTCTTT. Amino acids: CASSSTTVNTEAFF.

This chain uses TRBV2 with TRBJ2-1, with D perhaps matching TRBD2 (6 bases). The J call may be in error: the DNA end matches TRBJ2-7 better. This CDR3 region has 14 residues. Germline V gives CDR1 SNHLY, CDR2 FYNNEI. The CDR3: CASTTETRDETQYF. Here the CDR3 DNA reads TGTGCCAGCACCACAGAAACGCGGGACGAGACGCAGTACTTC.

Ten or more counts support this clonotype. The CDR3 bases are TGCGCCAGCAGCCAAGCAAACAGGGGCCAAGAGACCCAGTACTTC. It specifies CASSQANRGQETQYF. The V call is TRBV4-3, the J call TRBJ2-5, with TRBD1 identical over 7 bases. Germline CDR1 LGHNA, CDR2 YSLEER. The CDR3 consists of 15 residues. Germline trimming cut 1 base from V and 1 base from J; bases unmatched to any gene: 3.

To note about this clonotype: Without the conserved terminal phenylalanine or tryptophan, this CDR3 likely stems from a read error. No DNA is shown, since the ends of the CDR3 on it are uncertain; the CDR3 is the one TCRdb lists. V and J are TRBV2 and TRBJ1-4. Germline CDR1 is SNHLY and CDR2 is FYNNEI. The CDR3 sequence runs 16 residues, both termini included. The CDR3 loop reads CASSRQGGITGELLFG.

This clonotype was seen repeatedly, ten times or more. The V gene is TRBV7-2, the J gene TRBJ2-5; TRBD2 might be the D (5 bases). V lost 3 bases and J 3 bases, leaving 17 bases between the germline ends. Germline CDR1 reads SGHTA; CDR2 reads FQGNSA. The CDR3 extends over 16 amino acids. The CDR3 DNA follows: TGTGCCAGCAGCTTCAACTCAATCGGACTGAAAGAGACCCAGTACTTC. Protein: CASSFNSIGLKETQYF.